Presented here are 7 T cell receptor beta chains from one specimen sequenced in a study of T cells in Graves' hyperthyroidism and ophthalmopathy (dated by TCRdb to about 2019). Library creation used multiplex PCR. Sequencing was performed on an Illumina HiSeq 2000. The TCR beta CDR3 regions were amplified from RNA transcripts. The TCR CDR3 was subjected to a first round of RT-PCR using the HTBI primer set and the Qiagen OneStep RT-PCR kit. The public sequencing data were trimmed at Q25 with fastp and processed into clonotypes with MiXCR by TCRdb, which kept only in-frame beta chains. Each CDR3 protein gets just one entry, which takes the most common genes and DNA from the rows behind it. This sample gives under 300,000 distinct CDR3 sequences in total; roughly 13% of them show up just once. The top ten clonotypes cover roughly 7.7% of the sample. Sequenced material: blood. These receptors originate from a woman in her 40s with Graves' hyperthyroidism.

This clonotype came up many times. This chain connects TRBV27 to TRBJ2-3; no clear D gene. There are 14 residues in the CDR3. Germline CDR1 and CDR2: MNHEY and SMNVEV (reference sequence). V lost 7 bases and J 6 bases, leaving 17 bases between the germline ends. CDR3 loop: CASTQAAHSDTQYF. CDR3 coding DNA: TGTGCCAGCACCCAGGCCGCACACAGTGATACGCAGTATTTT.

This clonotype was found many times. This chain links TRBV29-1 with TRBJ2-2; weak D call: TRBD2 (5 bases). The CDR3 loop spans 16 amino acids. The germline V and J ends were trimmed by 7 bases and 0 bases, with 18 bases remaining between them. CDR1 and CDR2 from the germline V gene are SQVTM and ANQGSEA. This chain's CDR3 is CSAAADGLANTGELFF. The CDR3 DNA reads as TGCAGCGCCGCGGCCGACGGACTCGCGAACACCGGGGAGCTGTTTTTT.

This clonotype was observed many times. V is TRBV7-3 and J is TRBJ1-4; D remains ambiguous. Germline CDR1 reads SGHTA; CDR2 reads FQGTGA. This CDR3 has 13 residues. Trimming stripped 1 base from V and 7 bases from J, with 7 bases between. For the CDR3, the DNA is TGTGCCAGCAGCTTAATCGCCGGTGAAAAACTGTTTTTT. Translating it yields CASSLIAGEKLFF.

This chain joins TRBV7-8 and TRBJ1-5; D gene ambiguous. The DNA end is a closer match to TRBJ2-3, so the J assignment may be wrong. This CDR3 region has 13 residues. In germline, CDR1 is SGHVS, CDR2 FQNEAQ. The CDR3 region is CASSQTEFGPQYF. DNA of the CDR3: TGTGCCAGCAGCCAAACGGAGTTTGGGCCCCAGTATTTT.

The V call is TRBV30, the J call TRBJ1-5; the D is unclear. CDR3 size: 13 residues. CDR1 GTSNPN and CDR2 SVGIG come from the germline V gene (reference sequence). The germline V and J ends were trimmed by 1 base and 7 bases, with 11 bases remaining between them. The CDR3 region has the DNA TGTGCCTGGAGTGGATCTGGAGGGCAGCCCCAGCATTTT. It is translated as CAWSGSGGQPQHF.

The gene calls are TRBV9 and TRBJ2-3; TRBD2 might be the D (6 bases). The CDR3 extends over 15 amino acids. V lost 4 bases and J lost 3, with 15 bases in between. The germline V gene has CDR1 SGDLS and CDR2 YYNGEE. CDR3 loop: CASSRGASETDTQYF. In DNA, the CDR3 is TGTGCCAGCAGCCGCGGGGCTAGCGAGACAGATACGCAGTATTTT.

This clonotype showed up many times. The chain couples TRBV20-1 to TRBJ2-1; 11 bases agree with TRBD2. J lost 9 bases, V lost 1 base, and 5 bases had no gene match. CDR1 is DFQATT, CDR2 SNEGSKA, per germline (reference sequence). The CDR3 length is 14 residues. The CDR3 is CSARGLGLAGEQFF. The CDR3 region has the DNA TGCAGTGCTAGAGGCCTCGGACTAGCGGGTGAGCAGTTCTTC.